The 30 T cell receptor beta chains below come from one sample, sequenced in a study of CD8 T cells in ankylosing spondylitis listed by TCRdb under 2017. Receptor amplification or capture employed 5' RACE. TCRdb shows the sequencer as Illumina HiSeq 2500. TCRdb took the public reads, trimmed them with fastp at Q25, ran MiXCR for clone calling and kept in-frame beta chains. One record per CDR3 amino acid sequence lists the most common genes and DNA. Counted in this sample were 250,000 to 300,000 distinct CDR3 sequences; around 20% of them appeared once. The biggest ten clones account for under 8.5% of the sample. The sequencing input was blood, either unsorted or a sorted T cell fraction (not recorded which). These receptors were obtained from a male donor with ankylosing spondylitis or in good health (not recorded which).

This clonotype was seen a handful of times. The CDR3 is CAISSGQGYEQYV. In DNA, the CDR3 is TGTGCCATCAGCTCAGGACAGGGCTACGAGCAGTACGTC. This chain links TRBV10-3 with TRBJ2-7; 8 bases align to TRBD1. Per germline, CDR1 ENHRY and CDR2 SYGVKD. This CDR3 has 13 residues. V dropped 6 bases and J dropped 3; count of bases not matched to a gene: 4.

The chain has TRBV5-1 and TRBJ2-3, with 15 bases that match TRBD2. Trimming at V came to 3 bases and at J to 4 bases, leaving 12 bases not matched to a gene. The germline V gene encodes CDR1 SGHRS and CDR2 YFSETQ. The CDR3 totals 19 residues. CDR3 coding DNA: TGCGCCAGCAGCTCGGGACTAGCGGGAGGCCCGGGCCTCGCAGATACGCAGTATTTT. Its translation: CASSSGLAGGPGLADTQYF. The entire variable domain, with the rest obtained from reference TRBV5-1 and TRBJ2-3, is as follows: KAGVTQTPRYLIKTRGQQVTLSCSPISGHRSVSWYQQTPGQGLQFLFEYFSETQRNKGNFPGRFSGRQFSNSRSEMNVSTLELGDSALYLCASSSGLAGGPGLADTQYFGPGTRLTVL.

CDR3 bases: TGTGCCAGCAGCCAACCAGGACAGAGCGATTATGGCTACACCTTC. Amino acids: CASSQPGQSDYGYTF. The chain couples TRBV4-2 to TRBJ1-2; D is possibly TRBD1 (6 bases). Germline loops: CDR1 LGHNA, CDR2 YNFKEQ. This CDR3 spans 15 amino acids. V lost 2 bases and J lost 5, with 15 bases in between.

This CDR3 reads CSAHMNTEAFF. CDR3 coding DNA: TGCAGCGCACACATGAACACTGAAGCTTTCTTT. The chain joins TRBV29-1 to TRBJ1-1; no definite D call. Trimming removed 7 bases at V and 0 bases at J, with 6 bases between. The CDR3 covers 11 residues. Germline assignment: CDR1 SQVTM and CDR2 ANQGSEA.

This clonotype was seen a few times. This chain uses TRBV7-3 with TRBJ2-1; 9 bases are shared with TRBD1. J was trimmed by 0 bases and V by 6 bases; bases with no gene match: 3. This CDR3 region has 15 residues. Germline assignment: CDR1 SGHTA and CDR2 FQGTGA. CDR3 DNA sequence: TGTGCCAGCAGACTGGACAGGGGCTCCTACAATGAGCAGTTCTTC. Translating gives CASRLDRGSYNEQFF.

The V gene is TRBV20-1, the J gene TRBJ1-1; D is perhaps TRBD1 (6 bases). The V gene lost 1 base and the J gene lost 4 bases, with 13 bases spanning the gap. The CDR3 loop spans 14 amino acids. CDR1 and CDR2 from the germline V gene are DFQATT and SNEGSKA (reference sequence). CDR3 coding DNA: TGCAGTGCTAGAGTACAGGGACTGAGCACTGAAGCTTTCTTT. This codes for CSARVQGLSTEAFF.

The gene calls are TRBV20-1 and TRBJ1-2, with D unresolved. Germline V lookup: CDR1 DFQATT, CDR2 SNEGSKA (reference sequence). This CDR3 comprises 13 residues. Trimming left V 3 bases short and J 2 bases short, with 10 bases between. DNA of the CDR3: TGCAGTGCTAGCCCCACAGAGAACTATGGCTACACCTTC. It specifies CSASPTENYGYTF.

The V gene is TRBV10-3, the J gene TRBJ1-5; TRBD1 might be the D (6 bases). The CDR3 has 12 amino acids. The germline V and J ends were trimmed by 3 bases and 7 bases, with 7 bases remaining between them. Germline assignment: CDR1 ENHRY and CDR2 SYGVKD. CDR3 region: CAISERGQPQHF. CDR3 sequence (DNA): TGTGCCATCAGTGAAAGGGGGCAGCCCCAGCATTTT.

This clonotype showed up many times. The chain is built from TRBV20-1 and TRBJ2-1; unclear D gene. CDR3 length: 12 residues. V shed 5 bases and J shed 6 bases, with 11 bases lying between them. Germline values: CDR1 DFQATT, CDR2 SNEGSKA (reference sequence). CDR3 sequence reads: CSALPGSNEQFF. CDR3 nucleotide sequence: TGCAGTGCTTTACCTGGGTCCAATGAGCAGTTCTTC.

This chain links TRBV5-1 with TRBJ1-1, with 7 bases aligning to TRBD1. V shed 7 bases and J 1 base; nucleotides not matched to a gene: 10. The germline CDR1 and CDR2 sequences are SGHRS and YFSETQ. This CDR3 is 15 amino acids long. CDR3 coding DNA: TGCGCCAGCTTCAAGGGGCAGGGGGGGAACACTGAAGCTTTCTTT. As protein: CASFKGQGGNTEAFF.

This chain's CDR3 is CASSALSRKAEAFF. The CDR3 DNA reads TGTGCCAGCAGTGCCCTTTCCCGGAAGGCTGAAGCTTTCTTT. The genes are TRBV6-1 and TRBJ1-1; no firm D call. In germline, CDR1 is MNHNS, CDR2 SASEGT. V lost 4 bases to trimming and J lost 6 bases, with 15 bases between them. This CDR3 is 14 amino acids long.

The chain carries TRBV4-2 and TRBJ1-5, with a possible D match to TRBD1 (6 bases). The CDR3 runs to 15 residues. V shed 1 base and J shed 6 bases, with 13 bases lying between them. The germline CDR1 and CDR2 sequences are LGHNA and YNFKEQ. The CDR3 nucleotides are TGTGCCAGCAGCCAAGCTCGGACAGACGGTCAGCCCCAGCATTTT. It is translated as CASSQARTDGQPQHF.

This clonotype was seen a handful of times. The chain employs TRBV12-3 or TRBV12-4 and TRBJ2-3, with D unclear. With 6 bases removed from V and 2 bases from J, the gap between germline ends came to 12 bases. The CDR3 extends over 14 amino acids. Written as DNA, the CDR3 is TGTGCCAGCAGACCGGACGTTCACACAGATACGCAGTATTTT. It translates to CASRPDVHTDTQYF.

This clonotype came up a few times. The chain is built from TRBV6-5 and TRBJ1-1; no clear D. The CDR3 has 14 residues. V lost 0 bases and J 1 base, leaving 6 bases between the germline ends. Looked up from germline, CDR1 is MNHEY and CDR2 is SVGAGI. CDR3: CASSYSGWNTEAFF. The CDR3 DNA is TGTGCCAGCAGTTACTCTGGGTGGAACACTGAAGCTTTCTTT.

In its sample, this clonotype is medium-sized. This CDR3 reads CASSYGQGALDGYTF. CDR3 nucleotides: TGTGCCAGCAGTTACGGACAGGGAGCTCTTGATGGCTACACCTTC. The genes are TRBV6-5 and TRBJ1-2; 8 bases are shared with TRBD1. Trimming took 2 bases from V and 6 from J; bases not matched to a gene: 8. CDR1 is MNHEY and CDR2 is SVGAGI in the germline V gene. The CDR3 contains 15 residues.

CDR3 residues: CASSPAILSSYNEQFF. CDR3 nucleotide sequence: TGTGCCAGCAGCCCTGCCATATTAAGCTCCTACAATGAGCAGTTCTTC. The chain joins TRBV7-9 to TRBJ2-1, with no clear D. CDR1 is SEHNR and CDR2 is FQNEAQ in the germline V gene (reference sequence). The CDR3 consists of 16 residues. Trimming stripped 5 bases from V and 0 bases from J, with 14 bases between.

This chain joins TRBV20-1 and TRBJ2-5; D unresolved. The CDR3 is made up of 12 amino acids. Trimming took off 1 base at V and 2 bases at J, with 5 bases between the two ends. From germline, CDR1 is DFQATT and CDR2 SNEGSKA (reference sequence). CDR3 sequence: CSARGWQETQYF. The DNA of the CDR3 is TGCAGTGCTAGAGGATGGCAAGAGACCCAGTACTTC.

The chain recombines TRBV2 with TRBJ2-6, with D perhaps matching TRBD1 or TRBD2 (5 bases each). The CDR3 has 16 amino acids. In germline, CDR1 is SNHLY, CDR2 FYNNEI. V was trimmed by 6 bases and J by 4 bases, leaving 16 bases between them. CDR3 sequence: CASSASGTPGANVLTF. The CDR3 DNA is TGTGCCAGCAGCGCTTCAGGGACCCCCGGGGCCAACGTCCTGACTTTC.

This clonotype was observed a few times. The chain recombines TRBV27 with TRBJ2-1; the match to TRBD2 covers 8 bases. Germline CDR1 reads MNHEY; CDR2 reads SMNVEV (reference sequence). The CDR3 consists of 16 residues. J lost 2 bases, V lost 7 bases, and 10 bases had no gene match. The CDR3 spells CASNFIAGLAYNEQFF. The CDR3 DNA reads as TGTGCCAGCAATTTTATAGCGGGGTTAGCCTACAATGAGCAGTTCTTC.

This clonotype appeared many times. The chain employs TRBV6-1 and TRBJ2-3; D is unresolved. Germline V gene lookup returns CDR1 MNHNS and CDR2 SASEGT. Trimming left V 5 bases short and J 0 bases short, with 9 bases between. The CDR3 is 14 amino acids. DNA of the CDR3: TGTGCCAGCAGTCGTTCTTCAAGCACAGATACGCAGTATTTT. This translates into CASSRSSSTDTQYF.

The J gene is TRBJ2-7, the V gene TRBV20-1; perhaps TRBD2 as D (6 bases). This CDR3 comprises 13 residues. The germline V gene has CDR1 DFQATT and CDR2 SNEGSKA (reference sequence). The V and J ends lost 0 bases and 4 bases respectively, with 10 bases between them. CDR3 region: CSARDRGRYEQYV. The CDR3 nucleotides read TGCAGTGCTAGAGACCGGGGGAGGTACGAGCAGTACGTC.

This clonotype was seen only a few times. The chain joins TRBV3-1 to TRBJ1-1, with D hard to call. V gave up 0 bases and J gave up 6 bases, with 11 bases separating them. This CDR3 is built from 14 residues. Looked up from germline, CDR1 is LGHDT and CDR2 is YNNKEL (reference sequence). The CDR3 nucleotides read TGTGCCAGCAGCCAAGAAATTCCTTGGGCTGAAGCTTTCTTT. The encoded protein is CASSQEIPWAEAFF.

CDR3 in amino acids: CSASRGGEETQYF. CDR3 in DNA: TGCAGCGCCTCCCGTGGCGGGGAAGAGACCCAGTACTTC. The V call is TRBV29-1, the J call TRBJ2-5; D possibly corresponds to TRBD2 (6 bases). This CDR3 contains 13 residues. V was pared by 7 bases and J by 3 bases, with 15 bases between. CDR1 is SQVTM, CDR2 ANQGSEA, per germline.

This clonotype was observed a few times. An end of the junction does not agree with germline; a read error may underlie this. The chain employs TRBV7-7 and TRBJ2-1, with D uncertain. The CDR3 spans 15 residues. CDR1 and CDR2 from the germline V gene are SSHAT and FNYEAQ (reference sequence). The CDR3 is CASSLSGGLNNEQFF. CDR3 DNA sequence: TGTGCTAGCAGCTTAAGTGGTGGGCTAAACAATGAGCAGTTCTTC.

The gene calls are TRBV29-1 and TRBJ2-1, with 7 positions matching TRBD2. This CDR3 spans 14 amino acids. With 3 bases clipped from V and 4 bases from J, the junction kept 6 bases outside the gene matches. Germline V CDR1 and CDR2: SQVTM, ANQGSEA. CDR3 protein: CSVELRGGYNEQFF. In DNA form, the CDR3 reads TGCAGCGTTGAGTTACGCGGGGGTTACAATGAGCAGTTCTTC.

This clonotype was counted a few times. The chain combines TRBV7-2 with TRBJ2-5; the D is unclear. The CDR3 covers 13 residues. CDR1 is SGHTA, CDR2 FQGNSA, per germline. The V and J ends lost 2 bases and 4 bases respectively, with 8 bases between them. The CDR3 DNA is TGTGCCAGCAGCTTAATGGGTCCAGAGACCCAGTACTTC. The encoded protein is CASSLMGPETQYF.

CDR3 amino acids: CASSFLAGGPADTQYF. The DNA of the CDR3 is TGTGCCAGCAGTTTTCTAGCGGGAGGGCCCGCAGATACGCAGTATTTT. The V gene is TRBV27, the J gene TRBJ2-3; TRBD2 aligns across 12 bases. The V and J ends lost 3 bases and 4 bases, in that order; junction bases with no gene match: 5. Germline loops: CDR1 MNHEY, CDR2 SMNVEV (reference sequence). The CDR3 consists of 16 residues.

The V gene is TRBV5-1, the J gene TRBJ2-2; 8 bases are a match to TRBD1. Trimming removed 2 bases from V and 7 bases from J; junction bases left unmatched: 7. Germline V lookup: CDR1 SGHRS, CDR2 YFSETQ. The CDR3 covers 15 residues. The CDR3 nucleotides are TGCGCCAGCAGCTTATCGACAGGGGTTGACGGGGAGCTGTTTTTT. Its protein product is CASSLSTGVDGELFF.

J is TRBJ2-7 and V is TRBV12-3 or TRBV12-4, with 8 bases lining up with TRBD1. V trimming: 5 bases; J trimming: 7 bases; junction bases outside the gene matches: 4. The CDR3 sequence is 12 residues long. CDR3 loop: CASSPQGVEQYV. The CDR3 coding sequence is TGTGCCAGCAGTCCACAGGGGGTAGAGCAGTACGTC.

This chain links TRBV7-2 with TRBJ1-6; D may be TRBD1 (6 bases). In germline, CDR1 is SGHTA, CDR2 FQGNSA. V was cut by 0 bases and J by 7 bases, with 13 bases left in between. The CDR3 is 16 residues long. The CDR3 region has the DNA TGTGCCAGCAGCTTAGCACACCCGGGGGCGAATTCACCCCTCCACTTT. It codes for CASSLAHPGANSPLHF.